Following are 26 T cell receptor beta chains from one sample sequenced in a study of Graves' ophthalmopathy and Graves' hyperthyroidism. Amplification of TCR beta CDR3 regions used RNA transcripts. HTBI primers served in a first-round RT-PCR, which a second-round multiplex PCR followed. Using its own MiXCR run on the multiplex PCR reads, TCRdb lists one record per CDR3 protein. The table has approximately 700,000 distinct CDR3 sequences, roughly 40% seen once. Sequencing was carried out using peripheral blood. These receptors came from an adult man with Graves' ophthalmopathy.

This clonotype was recorded a few times. The chain recombines TRBV20-1 with TRBJ1-6; D possibly corresponds to TRBD1 (5 bases). The CDR3 consists of 15 residues. The V and J ends lost 2 bases and 5 bases respectively, with 13 bases between them. CDR1 is DFQATT, CDR2 SNEGSKA, per germline (reference sequence). CDR3: CSARLPGWDNSPLHF. CDR3 in DNA: TGCAGTGCTAGACTTCCAGGGTGGGATAATTCACCCCTCCACTTT.

As to this clonotype: It may be a read error: a sequence one base away is much more abundant. The chain is built from TRBV29-1 and TRBJ2-7; 9 bases match TRBD2. The germline V gene has CDR1 SQVTM and CDR2 ANQGSEA. This CDR3 is 13 amino acids long. The CDR3 region is CSASSGNSYVQYF. CDR3 DNA sequence: TGCAGCGCCTCTAGCGGGAACTCCTACGTGCAGTACTTC.

This chain connects TRBV7-2 to TRBJ1-4; perhaps TRBD1 as D (6 bases). The CDR3 spans 16 residues. From germline, CDR1 is SGHTA and CDR2 FQGNSA. Trimming removed 6 bases at V and 6 bases at J, with 20 bases between. Here the CDR3 DNA reads TGTGCCAGCAGTCACGGGACGGGGGGCCCCTATGAAAAACTGTTTTTT. Protein sequence: CASSHGTGGPYEKLFF. Drawing the rest from reference TRBV7-2 and TRBJ1-4, the complete variable domain is GAGVSQSPSNKVTEKGKDVELRCDPISGHTALYWYRQSLGQGLEFLIYFQGNSAPDKSGLPSDRFSAERTGGSVSTLTIQRTQQEDSAVYLCASSHGTGGPYEKLFFGSGTQLSVL.

Comments on this clonotype: Since a much larger clone is just one base distant, this may be a read error. J is TRBJ1-6 and V is TRBV10-3, with no clear D. The V and J ends lost 3 bases and 8 bases respectively, with 11 bases between them. CDR1 and CDR2 (germline): ENHRY, SYGVKD. CDR3 length: 14 residues. As DNA, the CDR3 is TGTGCCATCAGTGACAGGCCGAGAGATTCACCCCTCCACTTT. It is translated as CAISDRPRDSPLHF.

This chain uses TRBV10-3 with TRBJ1-1; TRBD1 is a possible D gene (5 bases). CDR3 length equals 14 residues. Per the germline V gene, CDR1 is ENHRY and CDR2 is SYGVKD. Trimming stripped 6 bases from V and 1 base from J, with 12 bases between. CDR3 nucleotide sequence: TGTGCCATCAGGTTAACCCAGGGGAACACTGAAGCTTTCTTT. Residues: CAIRLTQGNTEAFF.

The V call is TRBV2, the J call TRBJ2-7; possible D gene TRBD1, 5 bases. Trimming removed 4 bases from V and 5 bases from J, with 12 bases in between. CDR3 size: 13 residues. Germline CDR1 is SNHLY and CDR2 is FYNNEI. The CDR3 is CASSVPRVNEQYF. DNA for the CDR3: TGTGCCAGCAGTGTTCCCAGGGTGAACGAGCAGTACTTC. Full variable domain (rest looked up from reference TRBV2 and TRBJ2-7): EPEVTQTPSHQVTQMGQEVILRCVPISNHLYFYWYRQILGQKVEFLVSFYNNEISEKSEIFDDQFSVERPDGSNFTLKIRSTKLEDSAMYFCASSVPRVNEQYFGPGTRLTVT.

Remarks on this clonotype: The conserved phenylalanine or tryptophan normally closing the CDR3 is absent here, so this likely arose from a read error. The rearrangement links TRBV7-2 to TRBJ2-7; 8 bases map to TRBD2. V lost 5 bases and J lost 2; bases outside the gene matches: 8. CDR3 length: 15 residues. Germline CDR1 reads SGHTA; CDR2 reads FQGNSA. CDR3 in amino acids: CASSKERGPPYEQYL. CDR3 DNA sequence: TGTGCCAGCAGCAAAGAGCGGGGGCCCCCCTACGAGCAGTACCTC.

The chain is built from TRBV20-1 and TRBJ2-7, with TRBD2 identical over 8 bases. The CDR3 has 15 amino acids. The germline CDR1 and CDR2 sequences are DFQATT and SNEGSKA (reference sequence). V lost 0 bases and J lost 3; bases outside the gene matches: 7. CDR3 nucleotides: TGCAGTGCTAGAGATAGCGCGGGGGGTAACTACGAGCAGTACTTC. Translated, it gives CSARDSAGGNYEQYF.

This clonotype appeared a few times. V usage is TRBV12-3 or TRBV12-4 and J usage is TRBJ1-6, with D uncertain. With 5 bases removed from V and 7 bases from J, the gap between germline ends came to 9 bases. The CDR3 contains 13 residues. CDR3 protein: CASSIFDNSPLHF. The CDR3 nucleotides read TGTGCCAGCAGTATCTTCGACAATTCACCCCTCCACTTT.

Turning to this clonotype: One junction end does not reproduce the germline sequence, and a read error may be involved. The chain is built from TRBV24-1 and TRBJ1-5; D not certain. The germline V gene has CDR1 KGHDR and CDR2 SFDVKD. This CDR3 has 15 amino acids. The CDR3 DNA follows: TGTGCCAGCAGTTACTCCAGCGGAGTTAACCAGCCCCAGCATTTT. Protein: CASSYSSGVNQPQHF.

This clonotype was counted at least ten times. The J gene is TRBJ2-7, the V gene TRBV25-1; D possibly corresponds to TRBD1 (6 bases). CDR1 MGHDK and CDR2 SYGVNS come from the germline V gene. The CDR3 sequence is 15 residues long. Trimming removed 6 bases from V and 2 bases from J, with 17 bases in between. The chain's CDR3 is CASSLGQNLAYEQYF. The CDR3 coding sequence is TGTGCCAGCAGCCTCGGACAGAACCTCGCCTACGAGCAGTACTTC.

The chain links TRBV7-9 to TRBJ2-5, with D possibly being TRBD1 (6 bases). The CDR3 sequence is 21 residues long. Trimming shortened V by 5 bases and J by 1 base, and 32 bases separated the two germline ends. Germline CDR1 reads SEHNR; CDR2 reads FQNEAQ (reference sequence). CDR3 in DNA: TGTGCCAGCAGCCAGGCCCCAGGACAGTTTCGGGTTTTAGTCGGCCAAGAGACCCAGTACTTC. Translated, it gives CASSQAPGQFRVLVGQETQYF.

The rearrangement joins TRBV29-1 to TRBJ2-3, with D hard to call. The V gene lost 0 bases and the J gene lost 2 bases, with 9 bases spanning the gap. Germline CDR1 is SQVTM and CDR2 is ANQGSEA. The CDR3 runs to 14 residues. The CDR3 reads CSVEDTDDTDTQYF. CDR3 DNA: TGCAGCGTTGAAGATACAGACGACACAGATACGCAGTATTTT.

V and J are TRBV20-1 and TRBJ1-5; D perhaps matches TRBD1 (6 bases). The germline V gene encodes CDR1 DFQATT and CDR2 SNEGSKA (reference sequence). The CDR3 length is 13 residues. V was clipped by 1 base and J by 6 bases, with 10 bases between them. The CDR3 sequence: CSARGTVRQPQHF. CDR3 DNA: TGCAGTGCTAGAGGGACAGTTCGTCAGCCCCAGCATTTT.

This clonotype occurred many times. The chain carries TRBV11-2 and TRBJ1-2, with a tentative D call TRBD1 (6 bases). Trimming cost V 5 bases and J 6 bases, with 19 bases left between them. The CDR3 runs to 15 residues. Germline-derived CDR1 and CDR2 are SGHAT and FQNNGV. The CDR3 spells CASSVTGTKTHGYTF. CDR3 coding DNA: TGTGCCAGCAGCGTGACCGGGACAAAGACACATGGCTACACCTTC.

There are a few counts of this clonotype. J is TRBJ2-5 and V is TRBV9; 8 bases map to TRBD2. Germline loops: CDR1 SGDLS, CDR2 YYNGEE. V lost 5 bases and J lost 4; bases outside the gene matches: 13. The CDR3 is 16 amino acids. The CDR3 sequence is CASSTGTRELRETQYF. The CDR3 bases are TGTGCCAGCAGTACCGGGACTAGGGAGTTGAGAGAGACCCAGTACTTC.

The rearrangement uses TRBV9 and TRBJ1-1; 12 bases fit TRBD1. CDR1 is SGDLS, CDR2 YYNGEE, per germline. J gave up 7 bases and V 3 bases, and 10 bases lay outside the gene matches. The length of the CDR3 is 16 residues. CDR3 protein: CASSARSGTGGSEAFF. The CDR3 DNA sequence: TGTGCCAGCAGCGCCCGATCCGGGACAGGGGGCAGTGAAGCTTTCTTT.

This clonotype was counted at least ten times. This chain joins TRBV7-9 and TRBJ1-2, with TRBD1 identical over 9 bases. The CDR3 consists of 17 residues. Germline V lookup: CDR1 SEHNR, CDR2 FQNEAQ (reference sequence). With V trimmed by 0 bases and J by 7 bases, 12 bases remained unmatched. The CDR3 DNA is TGTGCCAGCAGCTTAGCGGGACAGGGTGCTAAAATAGGTGGCTACACCTTC. Its protein product is CASSLAGQGAKIGGYTF.

The rearrangement links TRBV12-3 or TRBV12-4 to TRBJ1-3; D is possibly TRBD1 (5 bases). V was cut by 3 bases and J by 0 bases, with 9 bases left in between. The CDR3 is made up of 15 amino acids. CDR3 in amino acids: CASSLGRTSGNTIYF. The CDR3 DNA follows: TGTGCCAGCAGTTTGGGACGTACCTCTGGAAACACCATATATTTT.

In its sample, this clonotype was seen many times. The chain has TRBV7-7 and TRBJ2-5, with 8 positions matching TRBD1. Germline V CDR1 and CDR2: SSHAT, FNYEAQ (reference sequence). This CDR3 region has 16 residues. J gave up 3 bases and V 4 bases, and 10 bases lay outside the gene matches. This chain's CDR3 is CASSSRSGTGEETQYF. CDR3 coding DNA: TGTGCCAGCAGCTCGAGGTCCGGGACAGGAGAAGAGACCCAGTACTTC.

The chain employs TRBV2 and TRBJ2-7; D uncertain. Between the trimmed V and J ends, which lost 8 bases and 0 bases, there was a span of 14 bases. CDR3 length: 14 amino acids. CDR1 is SNHLY, CDR2 FYNNEI, per germline. Here the CDR3 DNA reads TGTGCCAGCTCCCCGGTCTCTTCCTCCTACGAGCAGTACTTC. This translates into CASSPVSSSYEQYF.

The chain has TRBV30 and TRBJ2-7; D uncertain. This CDR3 spans 9 amino acids. Germline V gene lookup returns CDR1 GTSNPN and CDR2 SVGIG (reference sequence). Trimming took off 4 bases at V and 2 bases at J, with 0 bases between the two ends. The CDR3 bases are TGTGCCTGGACCTACGAGCAGTACTTC. Translating it yields CAWTYEQYF.

The CDR3 coding sequence is TGTGCCAGCAGTTTAGCGGGAGGGCGGCAGGGCTACACCTTC. It encodes CASSLAGGRQGYTF. The V and J genes are TRBV12-3 or TRBV12-4 and TRBJ1-2, with D unresolved. V was shortened by 0 bases and J by 8 bases, with 13 bases between the two germline ends. The CDR3 extends over 14 amino acids.

The V gene is TRBV10-2, the J gene TRBJ1-2; weak D call: TRBD1 (6 bases). The CDR3 covers 14 residues. V lost 2 bases and J lost 3, with 10 bases in between. Germline V lookup: CDR1 WSHSY, CDR2 SAAADI. CDR3 protein: CASSEVRGDYGYTF. CDR3 DNA sequence: TGCGCCAGCAGTGAGGTCAGGGGCGACTATGGCTACACCTTC.

The chain is built from TRBV7-3 and TRBJ2-6, with D perhaps TRBD2 (5 bases). This CDR3 has 16 amino acids. The germline gives CDR1 SGHTA, CDR2 FQGTGA. The V gene lost 5 bases and the J gene lost 0 bases, with 11 bases spanning the gap. This chain's CDR3 is CASSKDGSSGANVLTF. CDR3 in DNA: TGTGCCAGCAGCAAAGATGGGAGCTCTGGGGCCAACGTCCTGACTTTC.

This clonotype has more than one count but fewer than ten. The chain links TRBV7-9 to TRBJ2-6; 7 positions agree with TRBD1. CDR1 SEHNR and CDR2 FQNEAQ come from the germline V gene (reference sequence). The ends lost 4 bases at V and 5 bases at J; junction bases unmatched: 8. The CDR3 sequence is 16 residues long. The CDR3 spells CASSWDSISRANVLTF. DNA for the CDR3: TGTGCCAGCAGCTGGGACAGCATATCTAGGGCCAACGTCCTGACTTTC.